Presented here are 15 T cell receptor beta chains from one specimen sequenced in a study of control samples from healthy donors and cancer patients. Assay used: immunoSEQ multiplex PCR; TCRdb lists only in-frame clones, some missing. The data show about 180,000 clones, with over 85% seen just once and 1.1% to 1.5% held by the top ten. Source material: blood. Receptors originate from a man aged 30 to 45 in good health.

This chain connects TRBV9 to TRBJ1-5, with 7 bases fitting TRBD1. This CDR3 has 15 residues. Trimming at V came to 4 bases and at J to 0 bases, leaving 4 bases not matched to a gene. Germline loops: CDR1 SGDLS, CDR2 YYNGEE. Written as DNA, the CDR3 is TGTGCCAGCAGCCTCCAGGGGGATAGCAATCAGCCCCAGCATTTT. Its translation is CASSLQGDSNQPQHF.

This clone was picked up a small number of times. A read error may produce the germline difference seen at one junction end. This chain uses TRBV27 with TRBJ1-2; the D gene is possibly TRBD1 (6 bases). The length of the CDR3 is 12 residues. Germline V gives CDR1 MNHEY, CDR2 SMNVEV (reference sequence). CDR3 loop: CASSGRGDGYTF. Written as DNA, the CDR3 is TGTGCCAGCAGTGGCAGGGGAGATGGGTACACCTTC.

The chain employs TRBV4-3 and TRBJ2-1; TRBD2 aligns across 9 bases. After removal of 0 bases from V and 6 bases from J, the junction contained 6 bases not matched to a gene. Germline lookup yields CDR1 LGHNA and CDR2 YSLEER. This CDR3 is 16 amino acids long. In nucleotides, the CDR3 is TGCGCCAGCAGCCAAGATCTTGCGGGGGGGCTCAATGAGCAGTTCTTC. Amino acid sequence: CASSQDLAGGLNEQFF.

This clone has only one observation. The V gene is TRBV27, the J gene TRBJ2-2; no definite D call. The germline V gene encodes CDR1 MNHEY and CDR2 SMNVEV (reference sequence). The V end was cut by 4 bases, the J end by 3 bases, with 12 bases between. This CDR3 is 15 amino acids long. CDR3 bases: TGTGCCAGCAGTTATCAAGGGTGGGACACCGGGGAGCTGTTTTTT. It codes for CASSYQGWDTGELFF.

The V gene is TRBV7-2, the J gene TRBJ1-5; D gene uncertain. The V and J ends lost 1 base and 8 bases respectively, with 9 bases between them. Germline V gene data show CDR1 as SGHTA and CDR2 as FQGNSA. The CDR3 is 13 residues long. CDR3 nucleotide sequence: TGTGCCAGCAGCTTAGGTTCCTCTGAGCCCCAGCATTTT. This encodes CASSLGSSEPQHF. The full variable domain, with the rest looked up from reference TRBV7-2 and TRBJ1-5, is GAGVSQSPSNKVTEKGKDVELRCDPISGHTALYWYRQSLGQGLEFLIYFQGNSAPDKSGLPSDRFSAERTGGSVSTLTIQRTQQEDSAVYLCASSLGSSEPQHFGDGTRLSIL.

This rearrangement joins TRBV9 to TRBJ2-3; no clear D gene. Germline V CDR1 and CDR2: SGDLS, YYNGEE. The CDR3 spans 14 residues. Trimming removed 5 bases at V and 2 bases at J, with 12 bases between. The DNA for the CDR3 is TGTGCCAGCAGAAAGTTGGACGACACAGATACGCAGTATTTT. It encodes CASRKLDDTDTQYF.

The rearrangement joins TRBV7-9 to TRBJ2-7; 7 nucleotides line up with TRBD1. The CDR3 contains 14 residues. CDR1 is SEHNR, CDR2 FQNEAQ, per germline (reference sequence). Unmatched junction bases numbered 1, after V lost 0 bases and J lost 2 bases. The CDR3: CASSLATGAYEQYF. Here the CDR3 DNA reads TGTGCCAGCAGCTTAGCTACAGGGGCCTACGAGCAGTACTTC.

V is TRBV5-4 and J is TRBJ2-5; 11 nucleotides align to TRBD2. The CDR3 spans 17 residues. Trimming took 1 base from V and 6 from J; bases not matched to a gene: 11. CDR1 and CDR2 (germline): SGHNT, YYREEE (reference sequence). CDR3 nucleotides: TGTGCCAGCAGCTTGAATCTAGCGGGAGGCGCAACGCAGACCCAGTACTTC. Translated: CASSLNLAGGATQTQYF.

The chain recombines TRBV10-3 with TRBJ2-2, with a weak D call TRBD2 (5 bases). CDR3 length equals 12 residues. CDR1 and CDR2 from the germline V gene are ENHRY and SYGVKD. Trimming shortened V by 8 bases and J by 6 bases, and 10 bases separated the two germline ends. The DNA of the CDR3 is TGTGCCATCGGGAGCTCGTCCGGGGAGCTGTTTTTT. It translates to CAIGSSSGELFF.

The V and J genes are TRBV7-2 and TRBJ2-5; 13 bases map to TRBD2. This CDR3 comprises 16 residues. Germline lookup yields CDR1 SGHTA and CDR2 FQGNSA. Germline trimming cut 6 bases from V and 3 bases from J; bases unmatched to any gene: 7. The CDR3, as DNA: TGTGCCAGCAGTCGAGGACTAGCGGGGGCCGAAGAGACCCAGTACTTC. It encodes CASSRGLAGAEETQYF.

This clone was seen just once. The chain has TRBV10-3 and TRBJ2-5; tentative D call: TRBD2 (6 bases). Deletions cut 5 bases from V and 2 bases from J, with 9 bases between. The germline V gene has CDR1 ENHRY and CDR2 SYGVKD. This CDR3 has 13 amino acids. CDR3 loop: CAISWDSQETQYF. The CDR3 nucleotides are TGTGCCATCAGTTGGGACTCACAAGAGACCCAGTACTTC.

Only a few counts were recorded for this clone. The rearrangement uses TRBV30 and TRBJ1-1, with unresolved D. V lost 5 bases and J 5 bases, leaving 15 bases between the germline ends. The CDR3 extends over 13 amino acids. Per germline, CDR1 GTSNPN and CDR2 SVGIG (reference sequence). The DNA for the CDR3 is TGTGCCTGGGCCGTGGACTGGTCAACTGAAGCTTTCTTT. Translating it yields CAWAVDWSTEAFF.

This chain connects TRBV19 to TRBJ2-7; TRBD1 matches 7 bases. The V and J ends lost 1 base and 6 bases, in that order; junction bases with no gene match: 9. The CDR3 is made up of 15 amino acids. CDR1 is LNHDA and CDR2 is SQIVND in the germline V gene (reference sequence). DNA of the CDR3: TGTGCCAGTAGTATAGGGGGAACAGGGGCCGCCGAGCAGTACTTC. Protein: CASSIGGTGAAEQYF.

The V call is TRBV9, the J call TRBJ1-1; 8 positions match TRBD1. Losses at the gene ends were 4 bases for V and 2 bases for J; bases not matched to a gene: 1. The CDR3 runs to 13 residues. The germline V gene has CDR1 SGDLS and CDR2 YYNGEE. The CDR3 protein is CASSQGANTEAFF. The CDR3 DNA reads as TGTGCCAGCAGCCAGGGGGCTAACACTGAAGCTTTCTTT.

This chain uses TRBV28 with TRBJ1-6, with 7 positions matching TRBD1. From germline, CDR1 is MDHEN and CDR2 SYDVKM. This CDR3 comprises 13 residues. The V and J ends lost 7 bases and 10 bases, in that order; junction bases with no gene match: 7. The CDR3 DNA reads TGTGCCAGCAAGATCGACAGGGACTCACCCCTCCACTTT. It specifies CASKIDRDSPLHF. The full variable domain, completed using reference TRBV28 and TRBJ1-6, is DVKVTQSSRYLVKRTGEKVFLECVQDMDHENMFWYRQDPGLGLRLIYFSYDVKMKEKGDIPEGYSVSREKKERFSLILESASTNQTSMYLCASKIDRDSPLHFGNGTRLTVT.